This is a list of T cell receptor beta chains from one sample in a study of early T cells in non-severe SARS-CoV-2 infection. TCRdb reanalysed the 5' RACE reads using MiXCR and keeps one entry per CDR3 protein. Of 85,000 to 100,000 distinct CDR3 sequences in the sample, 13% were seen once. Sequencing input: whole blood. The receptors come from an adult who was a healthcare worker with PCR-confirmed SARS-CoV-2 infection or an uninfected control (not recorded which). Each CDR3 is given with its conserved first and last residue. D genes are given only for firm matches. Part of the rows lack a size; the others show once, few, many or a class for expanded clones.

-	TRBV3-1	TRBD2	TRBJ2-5	CASSLRLAGDQETQYF	TGTGCCAGCAGCCTGCGACTAGCGGGGGACCAAGAGACCCAGTACTTC
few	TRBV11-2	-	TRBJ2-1	CASSLNPMGDEQFF	TGTGCCAGCAGCTTAAACCCCATGGGGGATGAGCAGTTCTTC
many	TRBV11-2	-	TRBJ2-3	CASSLASGHADTQYF	TGTGCCAGCAGCCTGGCTTCGGGGCATGCAGATACGCAGTATTTT
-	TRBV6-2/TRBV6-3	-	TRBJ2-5	CASCGRTRWGQETQYF	TGTGCCAGCTGCGGAAGAACTAGGTGGGGCCAAGAGACCCAGTACTTC
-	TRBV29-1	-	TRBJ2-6	CSVEGPGRSGANVLTF	TGCAGCGTTGAAGGTCCAGGTCGATCTGGGGCCAACGTCCTGACTTTC
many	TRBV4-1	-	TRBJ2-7	CASSQGLGSSYEQYF	TGCGCCAGCAGCCAAGGACTAGGGAGCTCCTACGAGCAGTACTTC
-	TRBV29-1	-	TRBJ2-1	CSAATPELKQFF	TGCAGCGCCGCTACTCCGGAGCTTAAGCAGTTCTTC
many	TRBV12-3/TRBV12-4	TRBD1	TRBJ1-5	CASRQGIQPQHF	TGTGCCAGCAGACAGGGGATTCAGCCCCAGCATTTT
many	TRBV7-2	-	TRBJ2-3	CASSLAGGPSTDTQYF	TGTGCCAGCAGCCTAGCCGGGGGGCCGAGCACAGATACGCAGTATTTT
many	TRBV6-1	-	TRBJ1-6	CASSGSEDSPLHF	TGTGCCAGCAGTGGATCAGAGGATTCACCCCTCCACTTT
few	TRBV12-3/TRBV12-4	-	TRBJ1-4	CASSLFQNQEKLFF	TGTGCCAGCAGTTTGTTCCAGAATCAAGAAAAACTGTTTTTT
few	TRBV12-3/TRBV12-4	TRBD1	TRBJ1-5	CASSRDRGGGQPQHF	TGTGCCAGCAGCCGCGACAGGGGCGGGGGTCAGCCCCAGCATTTT
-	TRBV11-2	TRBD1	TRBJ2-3	CASSYRDRGLTDTQYF	TGTGCCAGCAGCTACCGGGACAGGGGACTCACAGATACGCAGTATTTT
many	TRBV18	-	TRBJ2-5	CASSRHPIAETQYF	TGTGCCAGCTCTCGACACCCCATCGCAGAGACCCAGTACTTC
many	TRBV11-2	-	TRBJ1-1	CASSLGGERNTEAFF	TGTGCCAGCAGCTTAGGTGGCGAGAGGAACACTGAAGCTTTCTTT
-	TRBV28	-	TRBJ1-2	CASSWGQAPSYGYTF	TGTGCCAGCAGTTGGGGGCAGGCTCCTAGCTATGGCTACACCTTC
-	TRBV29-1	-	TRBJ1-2	CSVEADTVYGYTF	TGCAGCGTTGAAGCGGACACGGTCTATGGCTACACCTTC